The entry below describes one T cell receptor beta chain. Its antigen is unknown. The data derive from a study of shared clonotypes between healthy human individuals. Notes on the study in general: Some naive CD4 clonotypes, around 4.9%, turned up in common across a few donors.

Repertoires were generated with immunoSEQ multiplex PCR, while TCRdb's copy carries only in-frame clones and drops some. Here the sample spans 2,500,000 or so clones, around 90% being singletons. Trimming cost V 2 bases and J 5 bases, with 9 bases left between them. The CDR3 runs to 13 residues. Germline V gives CDR1 SGHNT, CDR2 YYREEE (reference sequence). The chain uses TRBV5-4 and TRBJ2-3; unclear D gene. The sequenced sample was naive CD4+ T cells sorted from blood. Regarding subset: CD45RA+ positively selected. This clonotype originated in a man younger than 30 in good health. Written as DNA, the CDR3 is TGTGCCAGCAGCTTCATTTGGGGAGATACGCAGTATTTT. Translated, it gives CASSFIWGDTQYF.